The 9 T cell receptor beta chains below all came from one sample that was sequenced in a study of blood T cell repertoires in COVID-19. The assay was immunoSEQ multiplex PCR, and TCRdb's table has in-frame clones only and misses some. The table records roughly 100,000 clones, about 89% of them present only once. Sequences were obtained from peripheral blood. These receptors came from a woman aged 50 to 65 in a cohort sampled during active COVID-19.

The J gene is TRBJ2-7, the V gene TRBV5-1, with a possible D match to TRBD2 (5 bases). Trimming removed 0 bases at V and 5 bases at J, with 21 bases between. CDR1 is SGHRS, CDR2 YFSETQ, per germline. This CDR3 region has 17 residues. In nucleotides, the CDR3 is TGCGCCAGCAGCTTGGGGATCCCTAACCAAGAGGGTAACGAGCAGTACTTC. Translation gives CASSLGIPNQEGNEQYF.

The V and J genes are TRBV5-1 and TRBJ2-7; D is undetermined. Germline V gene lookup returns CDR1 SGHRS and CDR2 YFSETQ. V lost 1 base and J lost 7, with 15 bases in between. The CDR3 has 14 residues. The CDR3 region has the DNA TGCGCCAGCAGCTTGAAATCGGCGGCCCAGGAGCAGTACTTC. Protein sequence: CASSLKSAAQEQYF.

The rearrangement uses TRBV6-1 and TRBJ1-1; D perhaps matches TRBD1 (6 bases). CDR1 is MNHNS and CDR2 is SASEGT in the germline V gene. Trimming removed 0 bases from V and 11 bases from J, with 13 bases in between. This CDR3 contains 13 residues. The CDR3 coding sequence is TGTGCCAGCAGTGAAGCAAGGGGGACGCGTGCTTTCTTT. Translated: CASSEARGTRAFF.

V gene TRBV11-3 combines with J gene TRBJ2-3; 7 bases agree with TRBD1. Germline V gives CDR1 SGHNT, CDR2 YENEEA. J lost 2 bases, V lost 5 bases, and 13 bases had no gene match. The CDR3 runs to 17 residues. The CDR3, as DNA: TGTGCCAGCAGCCCAATCACCGGGACAGACCACACAGATACGCAGTATTTT. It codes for CASSPITGTDHTDTQYF. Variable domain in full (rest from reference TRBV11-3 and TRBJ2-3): EAGVVQSPRYKIIEKKQPVAFWCNPISGHNTLYWYLQNLGQGPELLIRYENEEAVDDSQLPKDRFSAERLKGVDSTLKIQPAELGDSAVYLCASSPITGTDHTDTQYFGPGTRLTVL.

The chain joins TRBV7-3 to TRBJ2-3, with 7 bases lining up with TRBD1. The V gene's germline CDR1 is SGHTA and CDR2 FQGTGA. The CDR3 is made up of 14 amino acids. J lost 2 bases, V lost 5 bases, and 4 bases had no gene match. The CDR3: CASSRDRYTDTQYF. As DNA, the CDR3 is TGTGCCAGCAGCCGGGACAGATACACAGATACGCAGTATTTT.

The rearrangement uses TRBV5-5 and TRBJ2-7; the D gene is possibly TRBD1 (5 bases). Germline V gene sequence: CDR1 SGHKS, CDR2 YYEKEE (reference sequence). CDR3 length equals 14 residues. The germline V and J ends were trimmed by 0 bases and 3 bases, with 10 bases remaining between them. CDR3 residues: CASSLGGHGYEQYF. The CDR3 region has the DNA TGTGCCAGCAGCTTGGGAGGACACGGCTACGAGCAGTACTTC.

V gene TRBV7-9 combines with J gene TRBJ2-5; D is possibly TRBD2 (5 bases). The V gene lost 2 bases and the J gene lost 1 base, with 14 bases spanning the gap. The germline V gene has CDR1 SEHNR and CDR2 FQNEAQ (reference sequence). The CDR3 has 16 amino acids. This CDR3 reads CASSLPSSGIQETQYF. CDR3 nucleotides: TGTGCCAGCAGCTTACCCTCCTCCGGGATCCAAGAGACCCAGTACTTC.

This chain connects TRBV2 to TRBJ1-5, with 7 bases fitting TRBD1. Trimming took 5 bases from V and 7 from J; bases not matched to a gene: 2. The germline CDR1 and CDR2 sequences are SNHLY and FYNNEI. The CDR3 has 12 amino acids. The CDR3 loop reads CASSPQGQPQHF. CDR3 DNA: TGTGCCAGCAGTCCACAGGGGCAGCCCCAGCATTTT.

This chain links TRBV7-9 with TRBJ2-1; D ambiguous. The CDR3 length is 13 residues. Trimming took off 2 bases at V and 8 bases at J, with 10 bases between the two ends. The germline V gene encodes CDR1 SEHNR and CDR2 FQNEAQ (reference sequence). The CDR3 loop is CASSLPQSYEQFF. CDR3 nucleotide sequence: TGTGCCAGCAGCTTACCTCAGTCGTATGAGCAGTTCTTC. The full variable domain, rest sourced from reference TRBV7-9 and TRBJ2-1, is DTGVSQNPRHKITKRGQNVTFRCDPISEHNRLYWYRQTLGQGPEFLTYFQNEAQLEKSRLLSDRFSAERPKGSFSTLEIQRTEQGDSAMYLCASSLPQSYEQFFGPGTRLTVL.